The entry below describes one TCR beta chain. The sample is drawn from a study of control samples from healthy donors and cancer patients. Using immunoSEQ multiplex PCR, the repertoire was profiled, and TCRdb retains in-frame clones only, with some absent. The table lists hundreds of thousands of clones, about four fifths of them singletons, with 13% in the top ten. Sequencing used PBMCs. This TCR was recovered from a woman aged 60-70 years with lung cancer.

Here the CDR3 DNA reads TGTGCCATCACGGAGGGGAGCACAGATACGCAGTATTTT. Translation gives CAITEGSTDTQYF. V is TRBV10-3 and J is TRBJ2-3; possibly TRBD2 for D (6 bases). In germline, CDR1 is ENHRY, CDR2 SYGVKD. The CDR3 covers 13 residues. Trimming stripped 7 bases from V and 0 bases from J, with 8 bases between.